What follows are 19 T cell receptor beta chains derived from one specimen sequenced in a study of sequential checkpoint blockade in melanoma. This sample's treatment: randomized to nivolumab then ipilimumab (arm A) or the reverse (arm B). Some clones are missing from TCRdb's copy, which holds only in-frame ones; the method was immunoSEQ multiplex PCR. This sample yields under 20,000 clones, of which roughly two thirds are seen a single time; 12% belongs to the top ten. Specimen: CD8+ T cells sorted from blood (inferred from file names), collected from a patient given nivolumab and ipilimumab in sequence. All receptors come from a human donor with melanoma.

Only a few counts were recorded for this clone. This CDR3 reads CASSTTGRENTEAFF. CDR3 nucleotides: TGTGCCAGCAGCACCACAGGGCGAGAGAACACTGAAGCTTTCTTT. The rearrangement links TRBV11-3 to TRBJ1-1; maybe TRBD1 (6 bases). The germline CDR1 and CDR2 sequences are SGHNT and YENEEA. V was pared by 5 bases and J by 1 base, with 14 bases between. This CDR3 is 15 amino acids long.

CDR3 bases: TGTGCCAGTAGGAGGACAGGGAACACCATATATTTT. Translating it yields CASRRTGNTIYF. The chain recombines TRBV19 with TRBJ1-3; 8 nucleotides agree with TRBD1. Germline loops: CDR1 LNHDA, CDR2 SQIVND (reference sequence). There are 12 residues in the CDR3. With V trimmed by 6 bases and J by 7 bases, 2 bases remained unmatched. Filled out from reference TRBV19 and TRBJ1-3, the complete variable domain reads DGGITQSPKYLFRKEGQNVTLSCEQNLNHDAMYWYRQDPGQGLRLIYYSQIVNDFQKGDIAEGYSVSREKKESFPLTVTSAQKNPTAFYLCASRRTGNTIYFGEGSWLTVV.

CDR3 sequence: CASSSPGQDYTIYF. The CDR3 nucleotides are TGTGCCAGCAGCTCCCCGGGACAGGACTACACCATATATTTT. This chain connects TRBV7-3 to TRBJ1-3; 8 bases are shared with TRBD1. The CDR3 is made up of 14 amino acids. With 4 bases clipped from V and 8 bases from J, the junction kept 7 bases outside the gene matches. Per the germline V gene, CDR1 is SGHTA and CDR2 is FQGTGA.

The chain couples TRBV27 to TRBJ1-5; TRBD1 aligns across 7 bases. The germline V gene encodes CDR1 MNHEY and CDR2 SMNVEV (reference sequence). The V segment lost 0 bases and the J segment 2 bases; nucleotides outside the gene matches: 4. The CDR3 is made up of 16 amino acids. In DNA form, the CDR3 reads TGTGCCAGCAGTTTATCGACCGGGACAGGCAATCAGCCCCAGCATTTT. Translation: CASSLSTGTGNQPQHF.

This clone was found once. The J gene is TRBJ2-5, the V gene TRBV30; TRBD1 aligns across 8 bases. The end of the DNA is better explained by TRBJ2-7, so the J call may be wrong. The CDR3 contains 15 residues. Germline CDR1 GTSNPN, CDR2 SVGIG (reference sequence). The CDR3: CAWSVEWTGIYEQYF. The CDR3 DNA follows: TGTGCCTGGAGTGTGGAATGGACAGGGATCTACGAGCAGTACTTC.

This clone has just one count. The rearrangement links TRBV7-8 to TRBJ1-2; D not certain. Germline V lookup: CDR1 SGHVS, CDR2 FQNEAQ. CDR3 length: 13 residues. Trimming took off 1 base at V and 7 bases at J, with 10 bases between the two ends. The CDR3 sequence: CASSLGGSAGYTF. CDR3 in DNA: TGTGCCAGCAGCTTAGGAGGTTCCGCTGGCTACACCTTC. The full variable domain, in which reference TRBV7-8 and TRBJ1-2 provide the parts outside the CDR3, is GAGVSQSPRYKVAKRGQDVALRCDPISGHVSLFWYQQALGQGPEFLTYFQNEAQLDKSGLPSDRFFAERPEGSVSTLKIQRTQQEDSAVYLCASSLGGSAGYTFGSGTRLTVV.

The rearrangement joins TRBV5-6 to TRBJ2-5, with 9 bases lining up with TRBD2. The CDR3 is 13 residues long. The germline V gene encodes CDR1 SGHDT and CDR2 YYEEEE. J gave up 4 bases and V 3 bases, and 1 base lay outside the gene matches. The chain's CDR3 is CASSWREGETQYF. CDR3 coding DNA: TGTGCCAGCAGCTGGCGGGAGGGAGAGACCCAGTACTTC. Full variable domain (remainder filled in from reference TRBV5-6 and TRBJ2-5): DAGVTQSPTHLIKTRGQQVTLRCSPKSGHDTVSWYQQALGQGPQFIFQYYEEEERQRGNFPDRFSGHQFPNYSSELNVNALLLGDSALYLCASSWREGETQYFGPGTRLLVL.

The rearrangement joins TRBV11-2 to TRBJ2-2; the match to TRBD2 covers 11 bases. Germline V gene lookup returns CDR1 SGHAT and CDR2 FQNNGV. The CDR3 contains 15 residues. In nucleotides, the CDR3 is TGTGCGGGGGGAACTAGCGGGAGTCTCGCCGGGGAGCTGTTTTTT. This codes for CAGGTSGSLAGELFF. Full variable domain (rest looked up from reference TRBV11-2 and TRBJ2-2): EAGVAQSPRYKIIEKRQSVAFWCNPISGHATLYWYQQILGQGPKLLIQFQNNGVVDDSQLPKDRFSAERLKGVDSTLKIQPAKLEDSAVYLCAGGTSGSLAGELFFGEGSRLTVL.

V is TRBV15 and J is TRBJ2-2; 8 bases are a match to TRBD1. Looked up from germline, CDR1 is LNHNV and CDR2 is YYDKDF (reference sequence). The ends lost 1 base at V and 3 bases at J; junction bases unmatched: 7. This CDR3 comprises 17 residues. In nucleotides, the CDR3 is TGTGCCACCAGCAGAGGAATGACAGGGGTGTACACCGGGGAGCTGTTTTTT. Translating gives CATSRGMTGVYTGELFF.

V and J are TRBV7-9 and TRBJ1-2, with 9 bases lining up with TRBD1. The length of the CDR3 is 15 residues. V trimming: 4 bases; J trimming: 3 bases; junction bases outside the gene matches: 6. CDR1 and CDR2 (germline): SEHNR, FQNEAQ (reference sequence). CDR3 sequence reads: CASSSPGQGDYGYTF. The DNA of the CDR3 is TGTGCCAGCAGCTCTCCGGGACAGGGAGACTATGGCTACACCTTC.

This rearrangement joins TRBV27 to TRBJ1-5; D gene ambiguous. Trimming removed 2 bases from V and 0 bases from J, with 11 bases in between. Germline V gene lookup returns CDR1 MNHEY and CDR2 SMNVEV (reference sequence). CDR3 size: 16 residues. The CDR3 reads CASSLGGLLSNQPQHF. CDR3 DNA sequence: TGTGCCAGCAGTTTAGGAGGGCTCCTTAGCAATCAGCCCCAGCATTTT.

The chain carries TRBV7-6 and TRBJ1-6; D is undetermined. V dropped 6 bases and J dropped 7 bases, with 10 bases sitting between them. Germline V gene data show CDR1 as SGHVS and CDR2 as FNYEAQ. The CDR3 has 13 residues. The CDR3 nucleotides are TGTGCCAGCAGTCCACGGGTCAATTCACCCCTCCACTTT. Translation: CASSPRVNSPLHF.

This chain joins TRBV7-6 and TRBJ1-5; no definite D call. V lost 1 base, J lost 0 bases, and 7 bases lay in between. There are 15 residues in the CDR3. Germline V gives CDR1 SGHVS, CDR2 FNYEAQ. The CDR3 loop reads CASSLDTSSNQPQHF. The CDR3 coding sequence is TGTGCCAGCAGCTTAGACACCAGTAGCAATCAGCCCCAGCATTTT.

V gene TRBV9 combines with J gene TRBJ2-3, with 12 nucleotides matching TRBD2. Trimming took 0 bases from V and 5 from J; bases not matched to a gene: 7. Germline assignment: CDR1 SGDLS and CDR2 YYNGEE. This CDR3 is 17 amino acids long. CDR3 sequence reads: CASSVDPSGRAIDTQYF. DNA of the CDR3: TGTGCCAGCAGCGTAGATCCTAGCGGGAGGGCCATAGATACGCAGTATTTT.

The chain combines TRBV27 with TRBJ2-7; 7 bases are shared with TRBD2. Germline V lookup: CDR1 MNHEY, CDR2 SMNVEV (reference sequence). The V and J ends lost 3 bases and 7 bases, in that order; junction bases with no gene match: 6. The CDR3 totals 13 residues. CDR3 DNA sequence: TGTGCCAGCAGTTTTGGGAGCGGGGCAGAGCAGTACTTC. Its protein product is CASSFGSGAEQYF.

This clone has more than one count but fewer than ten. J is TRBJ2-7 and V is TRBV4-3, with 8 bases lining up with TRBD1. With V trimmed by 4 bases and J by 3 bases, 11 bases remained unmatched. The germline gives CDR1 LGHNA, CDR2 YSLEER. The CDR3 runs 16 residues. CDR3: CASSPATQGAVYEQYF. CDR3 nucleotides: TGCGCCAGCAGCCCCGCCACCCAGGGGGCCGTCTACGAGCAGTACTTC.

For the CDR3, the DNA is TGTGCCAGCAGCTCGGGACAGAGCTCCTACGAGCAGTACTTC. Protein: CASSSGQSSYEQYF. The chain recombines TRBV7-9 with TRBJ2-7; 7 bases are a match to TRBD1. Trimming took 4 bases from V and 0 from J; bases not matched to a gene: 3. Germline loops: CDR1 SEHNR, CDR2 FQNEAQ (reference sequence). The CDR3 is made up of 14 amino acids.

The chain is built from TRBV9 and TRBJ2-5; 8 bases are a match to TRBD1. The germline V gene encodes CDR1 SGDLS and CDR2 YYNGEE. Trimming cost V 0 bases and J 2 bases; bases outside gene matches: 0. The CDR3 has 14 residues. The CDR3 spells CASSVDRGQETQYF. The CDR3 nucleotides read TGTGCCAGCAGCGTAGACAGGGGGCAAGAGACCCAGTACTTC.

This sequence joins TRBV28 and TRBJ2-3; D possibly corresponds to TRBD1 (6 bases). The CDR3 is 15 amino acids. The V end was cut by 1 base, the J end by 3 bases, with 11 bases between. Germline CDR1 reads MDHEN; CDR2 reads SYDVKM. The CDR3 DNA is TGTGCCAGCAGTTTATTGGGGGCGTCGACAGATACGCAGTATTTT. Its translation is CASSLLGASTDTQYF.